The clone carrying this T cell receptor beta chain turned up a few times. Antigen specificity is unknown. A second PCR, run for about 7 to 11 cycles, used a sample-barcoded 5' primer plus a J-beta primer mix. TCRdb itself ran the 5' RACE reads through MiXCR, one entry per CDR3 protein. The table records 1.8 million or so distinct CDR3 sequences, roughly two fifths of them present only once. Germline V lookup: CDR1 LGHNA, CDR2 YSLEER. The CDR3 contains 16 residues. The junction had 5 bases not matched to a gene; V was cut back by 1 base and J by 0 bases. The data were obtained in a study of blood T cells in healthy people across ages. General observations from the study: Shifts in expanded clonotypes may have been confounded by donor CMV status, which was unknown.

Donors gave about 9.3 milliliters of peripheral blood apiece. The chain has TRBV4-3 and TRBJ1-1; 7 nucleotides match TRBD1. The sequence came from a human donor in good health. The sample was blood. CDR3 residues: CASSQGRQGLNTEAFF. DNA for the CDR3: TGCGCCAGCAGCCAAGGCCGACAGGGATTGAACACTGAAGCTTTCTTT.